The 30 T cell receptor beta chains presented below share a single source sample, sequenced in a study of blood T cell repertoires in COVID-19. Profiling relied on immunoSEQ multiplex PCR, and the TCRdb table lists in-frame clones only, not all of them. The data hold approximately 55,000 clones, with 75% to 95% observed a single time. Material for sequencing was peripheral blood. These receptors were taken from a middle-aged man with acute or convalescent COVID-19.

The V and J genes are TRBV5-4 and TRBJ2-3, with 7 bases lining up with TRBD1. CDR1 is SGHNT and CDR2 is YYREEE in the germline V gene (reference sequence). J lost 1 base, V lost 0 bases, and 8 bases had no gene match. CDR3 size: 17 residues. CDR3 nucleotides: TGTGCCAGCAGCTTGGCCGTAGGGACAGCGGGCACAGATACGCAGTATTTT. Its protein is CASSLAVGTAGTDTQYF. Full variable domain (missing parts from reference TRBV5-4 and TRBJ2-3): ETGVTQSPTHLIKTRGQQVTLRCSSQSGHNTVSWYQQALGQGPQFIFQYYREEENGRGNFPPRFSGLQFPNYSSELNVNALELDDSALYLCASSLAVGTAGTDTQYFGPGTRLTVL.

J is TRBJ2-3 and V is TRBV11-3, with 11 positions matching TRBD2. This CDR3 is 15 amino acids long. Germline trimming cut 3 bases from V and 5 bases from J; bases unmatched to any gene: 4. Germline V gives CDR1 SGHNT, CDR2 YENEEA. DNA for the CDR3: TGTGCCAGCAGCTTGACTAGCGGGATGATAGATACGCAGTATTTT. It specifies CASSLTSGMIDTQYF.

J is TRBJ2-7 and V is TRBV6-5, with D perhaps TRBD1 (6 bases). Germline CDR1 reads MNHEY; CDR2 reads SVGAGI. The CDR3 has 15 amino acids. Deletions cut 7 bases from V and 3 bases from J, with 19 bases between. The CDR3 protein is CASTVGPGANYEQYF. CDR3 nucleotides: TGTGCCAGCACGGTAGGGCCAGGGGCCAACTACGAGCAGTACTTC.

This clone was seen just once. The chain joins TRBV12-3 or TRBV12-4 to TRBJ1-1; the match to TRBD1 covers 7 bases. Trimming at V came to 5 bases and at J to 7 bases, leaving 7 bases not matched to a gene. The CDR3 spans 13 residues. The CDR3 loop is CASSAGTAGEAFF. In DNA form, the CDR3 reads TGTGCCAGCAGTGCCGGGACAGCAGGTGAAGCTTTCTTT.

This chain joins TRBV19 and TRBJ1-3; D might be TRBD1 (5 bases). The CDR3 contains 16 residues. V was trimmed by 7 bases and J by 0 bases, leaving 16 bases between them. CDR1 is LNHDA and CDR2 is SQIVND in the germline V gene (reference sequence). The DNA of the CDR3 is TGTGCCAGTAACCCATTGGGCGGGGCCTCTGGAAACACCATATATTTT. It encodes CASNPLGGASGNTIYF.

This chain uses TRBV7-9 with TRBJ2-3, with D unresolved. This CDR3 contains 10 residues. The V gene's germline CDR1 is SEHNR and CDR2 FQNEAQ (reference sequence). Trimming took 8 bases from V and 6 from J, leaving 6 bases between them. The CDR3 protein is CASVEDTQYF. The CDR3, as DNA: TGTGCCAGCGTTGAGGATACGCAGTATTTT.

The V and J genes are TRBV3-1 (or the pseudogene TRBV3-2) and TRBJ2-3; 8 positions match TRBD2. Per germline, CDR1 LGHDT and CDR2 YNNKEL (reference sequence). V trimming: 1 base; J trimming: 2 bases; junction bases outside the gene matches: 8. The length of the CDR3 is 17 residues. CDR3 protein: CASSQVISGGHTDTQYF. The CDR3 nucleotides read TGTGCCAGCAGCCAAGTTATAAGCGGGGGCCACACAGATACGCAGTATTTT.

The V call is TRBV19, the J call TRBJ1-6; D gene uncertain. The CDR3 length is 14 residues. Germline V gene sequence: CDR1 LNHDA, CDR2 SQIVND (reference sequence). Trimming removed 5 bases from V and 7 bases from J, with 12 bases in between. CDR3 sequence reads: CASSLLGGNSPLHF. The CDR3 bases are TGTGCCAGTAGTCTGCTGGGCGGGAATTCACCCCTCCACTTT. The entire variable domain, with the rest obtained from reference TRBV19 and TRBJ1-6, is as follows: DGGITQSPKYLFRKEGQNVTLSCEQNLNHDAMYWYRQDPGQGLRLIYYSQIVNDFQKGDIAEGYSVSREKKESFPLTVTSAQKNPTAFYLCASSLLGGNSPLHFGNGTRLTVT.

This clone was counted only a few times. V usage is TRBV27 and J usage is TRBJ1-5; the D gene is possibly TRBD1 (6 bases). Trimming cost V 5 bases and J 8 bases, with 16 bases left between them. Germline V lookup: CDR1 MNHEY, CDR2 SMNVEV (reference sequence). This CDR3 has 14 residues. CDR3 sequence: CASSDRTGGEPQHF. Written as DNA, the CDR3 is TGTGCCAGCAGTGACCGGACGGGGGGCGAGCCCCAGCATTTT.

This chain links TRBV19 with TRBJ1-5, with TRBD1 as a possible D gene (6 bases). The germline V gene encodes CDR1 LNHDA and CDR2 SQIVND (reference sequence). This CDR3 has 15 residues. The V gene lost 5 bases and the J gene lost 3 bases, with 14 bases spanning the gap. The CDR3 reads CASSSARTDNQPQHF. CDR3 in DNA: TGTGCCAGTAGTTCGGCAAGGACAGACAATCAGCCCCAGCATTTT.

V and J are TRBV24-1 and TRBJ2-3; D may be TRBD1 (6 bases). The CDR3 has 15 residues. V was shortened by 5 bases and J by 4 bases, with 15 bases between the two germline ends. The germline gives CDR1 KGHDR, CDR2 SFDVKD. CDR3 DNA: TGTGCCACCAGTGGTGCGACAGGACCCGCAGATACGCAGTATTTT. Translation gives CATSGATGPADTQYF.

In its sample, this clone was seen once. DNA for the CDR3: TGCGCCAGCAGACAATCGGACAGGAACACTGAAGCTTTCTTT. As protein: CASRQSDRNTEAFF. The rearrangement joins TRBV5-1 to TRBJ1-1, with a weak D call TRBD1 (6 bases). V was pared by 5 bases and J by 1 base, with 12 bases between. The germline V gene encodes CDR1 SGHRS and CDR2 YFSETQ. The CDR3 covers 14 residues. The entire variable domain, with the rest obtained from reference TRBV5-1 and TRBJ1-1, is as follows: KAGVTQTPRYLIKTRGQQVTLSCSPISGHRSVSWYQQTPGQGLQFLFEYFSETQRNKGNFPGRFSGRQFSNSRSEMNVSTLELGDSALYLCASRQSDRNTEAFFGQGTRLTVV.

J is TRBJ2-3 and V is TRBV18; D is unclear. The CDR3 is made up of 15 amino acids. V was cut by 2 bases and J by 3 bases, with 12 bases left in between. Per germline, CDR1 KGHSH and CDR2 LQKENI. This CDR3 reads CASSPGAQSTDTQYF. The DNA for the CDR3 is TGTGCCAGCTCACCAGGAGCTCAATCAACAGATACGCAGTATTTT.

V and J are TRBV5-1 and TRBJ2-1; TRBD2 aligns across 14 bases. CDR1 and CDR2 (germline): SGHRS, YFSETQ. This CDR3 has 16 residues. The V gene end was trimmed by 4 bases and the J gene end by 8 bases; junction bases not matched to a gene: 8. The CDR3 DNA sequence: TGCGCCAGCAGCCCCGGGACTAGCGGGAGTAGGGATGAGCAGTTCTTC. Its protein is CASSPGTSGSRDEQFF.

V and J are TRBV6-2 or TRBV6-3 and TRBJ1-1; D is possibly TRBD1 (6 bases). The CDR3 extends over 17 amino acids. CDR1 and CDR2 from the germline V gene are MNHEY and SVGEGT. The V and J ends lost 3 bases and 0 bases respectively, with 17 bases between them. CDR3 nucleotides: TGTGCCAGCAGTTATGGGATTGAGGGGGTTCTGAACACTGAAGCTTTCTTT. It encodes CASSYGIEGVLNTEAFF.

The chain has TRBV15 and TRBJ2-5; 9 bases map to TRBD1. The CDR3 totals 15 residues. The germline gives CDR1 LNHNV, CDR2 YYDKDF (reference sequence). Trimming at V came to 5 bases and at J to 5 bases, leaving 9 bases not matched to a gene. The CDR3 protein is CATSSGQGRGETQYF. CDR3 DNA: TGTGCCACCAGCTCGGGACAGGGACGGGGGGAGACCCAGTACTTC.

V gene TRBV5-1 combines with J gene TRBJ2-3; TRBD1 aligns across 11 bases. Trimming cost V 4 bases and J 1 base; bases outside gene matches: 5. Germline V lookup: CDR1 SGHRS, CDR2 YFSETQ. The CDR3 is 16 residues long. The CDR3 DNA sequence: TGCGCCAGCAGCATCGGACAGGGGGCCGGCACAGATACGCAGTATTTT. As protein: CASSIGQGAGTDTQYF.

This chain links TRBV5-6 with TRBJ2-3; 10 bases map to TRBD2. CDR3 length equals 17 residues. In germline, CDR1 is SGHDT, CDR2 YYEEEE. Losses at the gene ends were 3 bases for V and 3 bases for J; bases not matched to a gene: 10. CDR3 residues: CASSWSGAGGITDTQYF. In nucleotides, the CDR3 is TGTGCCAGCAGCTGGTCCGGAGCGGGAGGGATAACAGATACGCAGTATTTT. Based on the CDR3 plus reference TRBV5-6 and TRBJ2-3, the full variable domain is DAGVTQSPTHLIKTRGQQVTLRCSPKSGHDTVSWYQQALGQGPQFIFQYYEEEERQRGNFPDRFSGHQFPNYSSELNVNALLLGDSALYLCASSWSGAGGITDTQYFGPGTRLTVL.

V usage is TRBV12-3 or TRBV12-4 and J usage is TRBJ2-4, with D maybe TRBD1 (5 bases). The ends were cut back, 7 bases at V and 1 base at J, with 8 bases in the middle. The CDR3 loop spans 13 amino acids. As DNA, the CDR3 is TGTGCCAGCAAGGGGCTGGCCAAAAACATTCAGTACTTC. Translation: CASKGLAKNIQYF.

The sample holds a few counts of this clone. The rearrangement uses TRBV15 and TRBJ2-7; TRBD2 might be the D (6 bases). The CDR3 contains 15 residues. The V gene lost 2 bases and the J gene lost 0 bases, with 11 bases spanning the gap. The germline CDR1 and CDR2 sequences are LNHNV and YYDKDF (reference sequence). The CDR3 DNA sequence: TGTGCCACCAGCAGATCACGCGGGATCTCCTACGAGCAGTACTTC. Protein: CATSRSRGISYEQYF.

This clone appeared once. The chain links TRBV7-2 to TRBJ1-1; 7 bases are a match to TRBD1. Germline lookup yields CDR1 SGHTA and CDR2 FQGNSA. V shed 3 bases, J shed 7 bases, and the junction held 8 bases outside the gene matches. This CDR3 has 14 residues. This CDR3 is CASSLTGNFGEAFF. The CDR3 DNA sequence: TGTGCCAGCAGCTTGACAGGGAATTTTGGTGAAGCTTTCTTT.

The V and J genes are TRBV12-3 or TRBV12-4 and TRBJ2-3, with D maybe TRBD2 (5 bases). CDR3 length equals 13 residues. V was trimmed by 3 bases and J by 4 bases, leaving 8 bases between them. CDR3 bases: TGTGCCAGCAGTTTTACGGGATCAGATACGCAGTATTTT. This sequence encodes CASSFTGSDTQYF.

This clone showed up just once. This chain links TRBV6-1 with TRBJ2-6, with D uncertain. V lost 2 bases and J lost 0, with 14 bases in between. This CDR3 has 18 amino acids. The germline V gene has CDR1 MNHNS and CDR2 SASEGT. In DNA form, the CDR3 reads TGTGCCAGCAGTGAATGGCCAGGTACCAGCTCTGGGGCCAACGTCCTGACTTTC. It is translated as CASSEWPGTSSGANVLTF.

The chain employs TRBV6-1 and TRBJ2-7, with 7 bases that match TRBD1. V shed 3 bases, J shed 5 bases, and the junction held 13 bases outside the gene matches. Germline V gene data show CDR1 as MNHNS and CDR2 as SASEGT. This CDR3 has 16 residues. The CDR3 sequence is CASSDGLQGHRDEQYF. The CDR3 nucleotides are TGTGCCAGCAGTGACGGTTTACAGGGGCATAGGGACGAGCAGTACTTC.

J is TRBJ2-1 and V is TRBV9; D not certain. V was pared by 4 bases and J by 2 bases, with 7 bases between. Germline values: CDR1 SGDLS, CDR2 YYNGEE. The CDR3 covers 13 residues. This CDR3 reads CASSHDTYNEQFF. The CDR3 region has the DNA TGTGCCAGCAGCCACGACACCTACAATGAGCAGTTCTTC.

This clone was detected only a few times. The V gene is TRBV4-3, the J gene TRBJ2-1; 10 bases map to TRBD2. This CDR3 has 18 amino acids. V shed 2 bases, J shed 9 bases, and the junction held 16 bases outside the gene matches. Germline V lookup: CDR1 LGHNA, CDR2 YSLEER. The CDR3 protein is CASSQQVAGGGLVVEQFF. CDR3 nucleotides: TGCGCCAGCAGCCAACAGGTAGCGGGAGGTGGTCTGGTAGTTGAGCAGTTCTTC.

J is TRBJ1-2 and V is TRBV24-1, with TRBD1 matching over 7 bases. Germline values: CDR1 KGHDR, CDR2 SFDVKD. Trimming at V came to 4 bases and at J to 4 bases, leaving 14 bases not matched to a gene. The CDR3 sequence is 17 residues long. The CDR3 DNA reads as TGTGCCACCAGTGAATTGGACAGGCGACCATTCGTCTATGGCTACACCTTC. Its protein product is CATSELDRRPFVYGYTF.

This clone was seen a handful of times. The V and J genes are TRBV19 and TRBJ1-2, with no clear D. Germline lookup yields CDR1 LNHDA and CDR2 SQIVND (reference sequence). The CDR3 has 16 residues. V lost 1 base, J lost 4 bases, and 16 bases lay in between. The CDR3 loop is CASSIVYGGLGYGYTF. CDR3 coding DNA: TGTGCCAGTAGTATAGTGTACGGTGGGCTGGGCTATGGCTACACCTTC.

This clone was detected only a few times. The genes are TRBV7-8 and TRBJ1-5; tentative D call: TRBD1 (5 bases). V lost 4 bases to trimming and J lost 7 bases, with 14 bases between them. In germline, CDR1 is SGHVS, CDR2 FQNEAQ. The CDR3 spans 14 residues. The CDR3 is CASSSTGAVQPQHF. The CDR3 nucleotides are TGTGCCAGCAGCTCCACTGGGGCTGTGCAGCCCCAGCATTTT.

The CDR3 bases are TGCGCCAGCAGCTTTCTTGACTTAGCGGGAGGGCCCGGCGGGGAGCTGTTTTTT. Its protein is CASSFLDLAGGPGGELFF. The rearrangement uses TRBV5-1 and TRBJ2-2; 11 nucleotides line up with TRBD2. V lost 2 bases to trimming and J lost 7 bases; unmatched junction nucleotides: 13. Germline lookup yields CDR1 SGHRS and CDR2 YFSETQ. The CDR3 sequence is 18 residues long.